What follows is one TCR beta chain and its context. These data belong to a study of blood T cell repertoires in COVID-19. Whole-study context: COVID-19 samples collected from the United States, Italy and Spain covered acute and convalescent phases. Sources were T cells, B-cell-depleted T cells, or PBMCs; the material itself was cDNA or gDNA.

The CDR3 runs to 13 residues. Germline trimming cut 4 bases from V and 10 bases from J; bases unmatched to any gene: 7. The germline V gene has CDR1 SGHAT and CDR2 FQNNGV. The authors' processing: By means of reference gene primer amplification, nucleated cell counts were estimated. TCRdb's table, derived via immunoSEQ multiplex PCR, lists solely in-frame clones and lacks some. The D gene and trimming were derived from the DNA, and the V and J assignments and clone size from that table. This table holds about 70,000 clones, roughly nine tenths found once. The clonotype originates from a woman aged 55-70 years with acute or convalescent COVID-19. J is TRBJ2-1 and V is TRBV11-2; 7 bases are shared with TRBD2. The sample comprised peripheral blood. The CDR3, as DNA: TGTGCCAGCAGCTCGCGCGGGGGATACGAGCAGTTCTTC. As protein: CASSSRGGYEQFF.